This T cell receptor (beta chain) is from a study of T cells in tuberculosis. Looking at the study overall: Sequenced TCRs come from CD1B-GMM tetramer-binding T cells.

After thawing and overnight rest, PBMC were stained with GMM-loaded CD1B tetramer, viability dye and anti-CD3 for sorting. The lipid loaded on the CD1B tetramers was C32 glucose monomycolate from Rhodococcus equi. CD14-expressing monocytes were removed from PBMC before cryopreservation and sorting. Libraries were prepared by immunoSEQ multiplex PCR; TCRdb keeps only in-frame clonotypes and omits some of them. The data contain some 60,000 clones, about 76% of them singletons. From germline, CDR1 is LNHDA and CDR2 SQIVND (reference sequence). V lost 3 bases, J lost 2 bases, and 11 bases lay in between. CDR3 size: 15 residues.

The specimen was CD1b-GMM tetramer-negative cells sorted from PBMCs. V gene TRBV19 combines with J gene TRBJ2-1, with no clear D. The TCR originated in an adult woman with latent tuberculosis. This CDR3 reads CASSINPLPYNEQFF. In DNA, the CDR3 is TGTGCCAGTAGTATCAATCCCCTACCCTACAATGAGCAGTTCTTC.